Reported below is one T cell receptor beta chain. Its antigen is unidentified. The data were obtained in a study of shared clonotypes between healthy human individuals. CDR3 length equals 16 residues. Germline V gives CDR1 MDHEN, CDR2 SYDVKM. J lost 4 bases, V lost 7 bases, and 13 bases had no gene match. Findings and caveats of the study: Naive CD4 clonotypes overlapped across a few donors at around 5%. Generation probabilities were higher for clonotypes shared across all four sorted-subset donors than for unshared ones.

Sequencing was performed with immunoSEQ multiplex PCR; in TCRdb, only in-frame clones are kept and a portion is missing. The table shows about 1.5 million clones, with about 98% occurring only once. Study donors comprised healthy, HIV-negative adults devoid of recent acute infection or vaccination. This sequence joins TRBV28 and TRBJ2-1, with 7 bases fitting TRBD1. The receptor was isolated from a man aged 30 to 45 in good health. Sequenced input: naive CD4+ T cells sorted from blood. Subset reported: CD45RA+ positively selected. The chain's CDR3 is CASNSFPGQRYNEQFF. Written as DNA, the CDR3 is TGTGCCAGCAACTCCTTCCCGGGACAGCGTTACAATGAGCAGTTCTTC.